The rows below give T cell receptor beta chains drawn from one sample of a study of preoperative IRX-2 immunotherapy in early breast cancer. Method: immunoSEQ multiplex PCR; TCRdb's copy keeps in-frame clones and lacks some. The sample has around 2,700 clones, 77% seen once. The material was tumor tissue, obtained after IRX-2 immunotherapy. These receptors all stem from a human donor with breast cancer. CDR3s include the opening cysteine and the closing phenylalanine or tryptophan. D genes are given only for firm matches. Only part of the rows carry a size: once, few, many, or a class if the clone is expanded.

V gene	D gene	clone size	J gene	CDR3 protein	CDR3 DNA
TRBV10-2	NA	NA	TRBJ1-1	CASSESGVVEEAFF	TGCGCCAGCAGTGAGTCGGGCGTAGTGGAGGAAGCTTTCTTT
TRBV6-8	TRBD2	NA	TRBJ2-1	CASSQLYEGWTSGGAANEQFF	TGTGCCAGCAGCCAACTATATGAAGGTTGGACTAGCGGGGGGGCCGCGAATGAGCAGTTCTTC
TRBV28	NA	NA	TRBJ1-6	CASSSGTLYNSPLHF	TGTGCCAGCAGTAGCGGGACCCTCTATAATTCACCCCTCCACTTT
TRBV28	NA	large	TRBJ1-2	CASSFFGPTNYGYTF	TGTGCCAGCAGTTTCTTTGGCCCAACTAACTATGGCTACACCTTC
TRBV19	TRBD1	NA	TRBJ1-5	CASKDRAYQPQHF	TGTGCCAGTAAGGACAGGGCATATCAGCCCCAGCATTTT
TRBV19	NA	NA	TRBJ2-4	CASGRLTSQAKNIQYF	TGTGCCAGTGGCCGCCTTACTAGTCAAGCCAAAAACATTCAGTACTTC
TRBV19	NA	NA	TRBJ1-1	CASTVNTEAFF	TGTGCCAGTACAGTTAACACTGAAGCTTTCTTT
TRBV2	NA	NA	TRBJ1-1	CASSEATFRGNTEAFF	TGTGCCAGCAGTGAAGCCACTTTCCGGGGGAACACTGAAGCTTTCTTT
TRBV29-1	NA	NA	TRBJ1-4	CSVLDRGWGEKLFF	TGCAGCGTTCTAGACCGAGGGTGGGGTGAAAAACTGTTTTTT
TRBV19	TRBD2	NA	TRBJ2-1	CASSFSGGAHNEQFF	TGTGCCAGTAGTTTTAGCGGGGGGGCCCACAATGAGCAGTTCTTC
TRBV11-3	NA	NA	TRBJ1-1	CASSFTTEGTEAFF	TGTGCCAGCAGCTTTACAACAGAGGGCACTGAAGCTTTCTTT
TRBV11-3	TRBD2	NA	TRBJ2-3	CASSLKAGGSTDTQYF	TGTGCCAGCAGCTTAAAAGCGGGGGGGAGCACAGATACGCAGTATTTT
TRBV11-3	TRBD1	few	TRBJ1-2	CASSLGVGGVNGYTF	TGTGCCAGCAGCTTGGGGGTAGGGGGCGTTAATGGCTACACCTTC
TRBV15	TRBD1	NA	TRBJ1-4	CASSSRTGKDEKLFF	TGTGCCAGCAGCTCCCGGACAGGGAAGGATGAAAAACTGTTTTTT
TRBV19	TRBD1	NA	TRBJ1-1	CASSNRQGLNTEAFF	TGTGCCAGTAGTAACCGACAGGGCTTGAACACTGAAGCTTTCTTT
TRBV18	NA	NA	TRBJ2-1	CASSLNRVGYNEQFF	TGTGCCAGCTCACTAAACAGGGTCGGCTACAATGAGCAGTTCTTC
TRBV11-3	NA	NA	TRBJ1-3	CASSLRSPSTQGLSGNTIYF	TGTGCCAGCAGCTTGCGTAGCCCGTCCACACAGGGCCTCTCTGGAAACACCATATATTTT
TRBV28	TRBD2	NA	TRBJ2-3	CASSLSGRAPDTQYF	TGTGCCAGCAGTCTCTCGGGGAGGGCCCCAGATACGCAGTATTTT
TRBV29-1	NA	NA	TRBJ1-1	CSVDPTIQGITEAFF	TGCAGCGTTGACCCAACAATCCAGGGGATAACTGAAGCTTTCTTT
TRBV6-8	NA	NA	TRBJ2-3	CASSPRGGYEADTQYF	TGTGCCAGCAGTCCTAGGGGGGGGTATGAGGCAGATACGCAGTATTTT
TRBV30	NA	large	TRBJ1-1	CAWSVPAGVNTEAFF	TGTGCCTGGAGTGTACCGGCAGGGGTTAACACTGAAGCTTTCTTT
TRBV29-1	NA	NA	TRBJ1-4	CSVGPNQEKLFF	TGCAGCGTCGGGCCTAACCAGGAAAAACTGTTTTTT
TRBV28	NA	NA	TRBJ1-6	CASTLQGPYNSPLHF	TGTGCCAGCACCTTACAGGGCCCCTATAATTCACCCCTCCACTTT
TRBV6-8	TRBD2	once	TRBJ2-1	CASTRRRGAYNEQFF	TGTGCCAGCACCCGAAGGCGGGGGGCCTACAATGAGCAGTTCTTC
TRBV30	NA	NA	TRBJ1-2	CAWSVPHSRFYGYTF	TGTGCCTGGAGTGTACCACACAGCCGGTTCTATGGCTACACCTTC
TRBV6-8	NA	once	TRBJ1-2	CASSWVQGHGYTF	TGTGCCAGCAGTTGGGTCCAGGGCCATGGCTACACCTTC
TRBV19	NA	NA	TRBJ1-2	CASSARLGTLRGYTF	TGTGCCAGTAGTGCCCGGTTAGGAACCCTTCGAGGCTACACCTTC
TRBV28	NA	few	TRBJ1-1	CASNLGAVMNTEAFF	TGTGCCAGCAACCTTGGGGCTGTAATGAACACTGAAGCTTTCTTT
TRBV29-1	NA	NA	TRBJ1-1	CSVEAYGGVEAFF	TGCAGCGTTGAAGCGTATGGAGGAGTTGAAGCTTTCTTT
TRBV19	TRBD2	NA	TRBJ2-2	CASSIGEGIGELFF	TGTGCCAGTAGTATAGGGGAGGGAATCGGGGAGCTGTTTTTT
TRBV6-8	NA	NA	TRBJ2-1	CASSYAAGQKAYNEQFF	TGTGCCAGCAGTTACGCCGCGGGACAGAAGGCCTACAATGAGCAGTTCTTC
TRBV23-1	TRBD1	NA	TRBJ1-1	CASSQITGVNTEAFF	TGCGCCAGCAGTCAAATTACAGGGGTTAACACTGAAGCTTTCTTT